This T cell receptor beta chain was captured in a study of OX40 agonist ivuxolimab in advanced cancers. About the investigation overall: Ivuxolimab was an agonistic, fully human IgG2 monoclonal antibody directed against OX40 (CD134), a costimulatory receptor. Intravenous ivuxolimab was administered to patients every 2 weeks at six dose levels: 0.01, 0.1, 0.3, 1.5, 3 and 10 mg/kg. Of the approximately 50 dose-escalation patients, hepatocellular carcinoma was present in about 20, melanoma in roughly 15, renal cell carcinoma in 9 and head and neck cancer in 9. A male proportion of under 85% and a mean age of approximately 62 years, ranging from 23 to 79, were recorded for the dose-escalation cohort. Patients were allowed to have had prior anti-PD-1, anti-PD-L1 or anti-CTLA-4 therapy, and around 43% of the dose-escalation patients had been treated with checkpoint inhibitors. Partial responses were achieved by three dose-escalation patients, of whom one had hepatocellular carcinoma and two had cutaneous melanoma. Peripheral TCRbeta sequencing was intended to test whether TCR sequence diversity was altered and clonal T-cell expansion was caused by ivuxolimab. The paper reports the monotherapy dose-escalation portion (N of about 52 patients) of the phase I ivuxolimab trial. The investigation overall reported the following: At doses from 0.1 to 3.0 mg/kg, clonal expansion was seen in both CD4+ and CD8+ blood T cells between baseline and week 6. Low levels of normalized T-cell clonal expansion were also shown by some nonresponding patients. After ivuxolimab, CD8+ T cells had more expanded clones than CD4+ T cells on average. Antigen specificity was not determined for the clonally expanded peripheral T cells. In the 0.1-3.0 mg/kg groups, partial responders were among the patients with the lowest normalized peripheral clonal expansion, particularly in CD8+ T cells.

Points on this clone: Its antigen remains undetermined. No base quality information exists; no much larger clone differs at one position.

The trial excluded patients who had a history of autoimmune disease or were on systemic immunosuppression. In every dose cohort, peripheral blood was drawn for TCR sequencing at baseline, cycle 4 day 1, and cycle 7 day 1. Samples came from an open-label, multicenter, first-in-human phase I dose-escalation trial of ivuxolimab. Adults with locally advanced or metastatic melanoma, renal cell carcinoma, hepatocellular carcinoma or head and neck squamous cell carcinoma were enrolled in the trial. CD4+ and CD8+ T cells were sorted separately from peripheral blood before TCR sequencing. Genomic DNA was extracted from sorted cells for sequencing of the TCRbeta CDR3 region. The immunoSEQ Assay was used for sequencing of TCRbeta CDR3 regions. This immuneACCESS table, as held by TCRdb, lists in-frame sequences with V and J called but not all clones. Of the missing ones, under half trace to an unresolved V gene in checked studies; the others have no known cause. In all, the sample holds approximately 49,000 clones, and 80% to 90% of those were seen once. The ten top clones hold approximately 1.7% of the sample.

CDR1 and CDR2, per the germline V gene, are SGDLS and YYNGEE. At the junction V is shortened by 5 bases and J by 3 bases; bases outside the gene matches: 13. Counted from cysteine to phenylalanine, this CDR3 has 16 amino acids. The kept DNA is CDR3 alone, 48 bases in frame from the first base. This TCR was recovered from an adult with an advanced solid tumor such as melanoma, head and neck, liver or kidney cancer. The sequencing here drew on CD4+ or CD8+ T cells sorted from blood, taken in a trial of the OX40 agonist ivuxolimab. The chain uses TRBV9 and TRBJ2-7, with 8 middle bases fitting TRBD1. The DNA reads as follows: TGTGCCAGCAGTCACTCAAAAGACAGGGGCGACTACGAGCAGTACTTC. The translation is CASSHSKDRGDYEQYF.